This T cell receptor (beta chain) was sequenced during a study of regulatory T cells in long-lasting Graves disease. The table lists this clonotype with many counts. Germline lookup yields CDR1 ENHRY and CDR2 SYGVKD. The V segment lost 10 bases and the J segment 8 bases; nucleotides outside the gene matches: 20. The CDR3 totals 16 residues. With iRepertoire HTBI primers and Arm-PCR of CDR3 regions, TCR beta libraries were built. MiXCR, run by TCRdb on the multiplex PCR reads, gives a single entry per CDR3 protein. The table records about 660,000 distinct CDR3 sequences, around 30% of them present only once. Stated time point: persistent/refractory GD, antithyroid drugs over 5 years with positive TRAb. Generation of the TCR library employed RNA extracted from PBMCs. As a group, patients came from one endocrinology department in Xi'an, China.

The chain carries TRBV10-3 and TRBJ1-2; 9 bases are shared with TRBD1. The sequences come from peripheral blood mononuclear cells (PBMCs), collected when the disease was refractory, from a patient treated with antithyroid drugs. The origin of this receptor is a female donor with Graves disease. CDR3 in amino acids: CATSLPPGQGLRGYTF. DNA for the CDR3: TGTGCCACCTCGTTGCCCCCGGGACAGGGCTTGCGGGGCTACACCTTC.